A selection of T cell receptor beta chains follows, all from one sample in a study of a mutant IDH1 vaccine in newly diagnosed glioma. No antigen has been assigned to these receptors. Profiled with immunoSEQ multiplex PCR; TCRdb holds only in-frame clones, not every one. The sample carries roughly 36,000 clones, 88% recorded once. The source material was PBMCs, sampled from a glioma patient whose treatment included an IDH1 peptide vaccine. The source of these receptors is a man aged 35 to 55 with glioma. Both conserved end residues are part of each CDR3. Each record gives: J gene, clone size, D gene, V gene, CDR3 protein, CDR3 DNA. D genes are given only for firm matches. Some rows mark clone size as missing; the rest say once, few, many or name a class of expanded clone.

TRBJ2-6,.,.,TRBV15,CATSRDGASGANVLTF,TGTGCCACCAGCAGAGACGGGGCCTCTGGGGCCAACGTCCTGACTTTC
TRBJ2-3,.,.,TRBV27,CASSLSRVTDTQYF,TGTGCCAGCAGTTTATCGAGGGTCACAGATACGCAGTATTTT
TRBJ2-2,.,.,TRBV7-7,CASSLLNGELFF,TGTGCTAGCAGCTTATTAAACGGGGAGCTGTTTTTT
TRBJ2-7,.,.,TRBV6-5,CASSYGGDNSYEQYF,TGTGCCAGCAGTTACGGGGGGGACAATTCCTACGAGCAGTACTTC
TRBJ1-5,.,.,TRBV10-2,CASSAVGAGQPQHF,TGCGCCAGCAGTGCCGTGGGGGCAGGTCAGCCCCAGCATTTT
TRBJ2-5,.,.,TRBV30,CAWSGSGLPQETQYF,TGTGCCTGGAGTGGCTCGGGACTGCCTCAAGAGACCCAGTACTTC
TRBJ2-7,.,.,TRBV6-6,CASSSPGEQYF,TGTGCCAGCAGTTCCCCTGGGGAGCAGTACTTC
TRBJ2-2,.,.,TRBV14,CASSQDRGELFF,TGTGCCAGCAGCCAAGACAGGGGGGAGCTGTTTTTT
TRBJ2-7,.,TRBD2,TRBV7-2,CASSLTTGIAGPSDEQYF,TGTGCCAGCAGCTTAACCACAGGGATAGCGGGACCATCGGACGAGCAGTACTTC
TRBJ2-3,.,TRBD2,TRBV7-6,CASSEGLAGKRDTQYF,TGTGCCAGCAGTGAGGGACTAGCGGGCAAGAGAGATACGCAGTATTTT
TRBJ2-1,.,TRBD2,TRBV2,CASRERGDHNEQFF,TGTGCCAGCAGGGAGCGGGGGGATCACAATGAGCAGTTCTTC
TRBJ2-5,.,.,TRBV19,CASSPAGETQYF,TGTGCCAGTAGTCCGGCCGGGGAGACCCAGTACTTC
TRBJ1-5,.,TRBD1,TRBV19,CASSITGAGSNQPQHF,TGTGCCAGTAGTATTACAGGGGCGGGCAGCAATCAGCCCCAGCATTTT
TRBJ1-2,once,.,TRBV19,CASSIRTGGYTF,TGTGCCAGTAGTATTCGGACCGGCGGCTACACCTTC
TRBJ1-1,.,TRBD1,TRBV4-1,CASSPHTTGTTEAFF,TGCGCCAGCAGCCCCCATACGACAGGGACCACTGAAGCTTTCTTT
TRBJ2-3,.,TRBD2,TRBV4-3,CASSQDLPPSGGTDTQYF,TGCGCCAGCAGCCAAGATCTCCCCCCTAGCGGGGGCACAGATACGCAGTATTTT
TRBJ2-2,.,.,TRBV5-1,CASSLAGQANTGELFF,TGCGCCAGCAGCTTGGCCGGGCAGGCGAACACCGGGGAGCTGTTTTTT
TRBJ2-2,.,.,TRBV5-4,CASSLGWAVGAGELFF,TGTGCCAGCAGCTTGGGTTGGGCGGTAGGGGCCGGGGAGCTGTTTTTT
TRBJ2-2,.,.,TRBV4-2,CASSTRQENTGELFF,TGTGCCAGCAGCACAAGACAGGAAAACACCGGGGAGCTGTTTTTT
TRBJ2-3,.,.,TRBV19,CASSIKAGTDTQYF,TGTGCCAGTAGTATAAAAGCGGGCACAGATACGCAGTATTTT
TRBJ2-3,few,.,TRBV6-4,CASSGNGGSDTQYF,TGTGCCAGCAGTGGAAACGGGGGATCAGATACGCAGTATTTT
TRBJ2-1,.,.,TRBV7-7,CASSLSALSDEQFF,TGTGCCAGCAGCTTATCAGCCCTATCCGATGAGCAGTTCTTC
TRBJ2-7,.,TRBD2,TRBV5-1,CASSQGLAGYEQYF,TGCGCCAGCAGCCAGGGACTAGCGGGTTACGAGCAGTACTTC
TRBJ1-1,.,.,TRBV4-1,CASSQGRFQGLNTEAFF,TGCGCCAGCAGCCAAGGTCGTTTCCAGGGGTTGAACACTGAAGCTTTCTTT
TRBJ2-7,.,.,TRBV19,CASSNLNSYEQYF,TGTGCCAGTAGCAATTTGAATTCCTACGAGCAGTACTTC
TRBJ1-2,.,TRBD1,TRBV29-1,CSVEDGDREFGYTF,TGCAGCGTTGAAGATGGGGACAGGGAGTTTGGCTACACCTTC
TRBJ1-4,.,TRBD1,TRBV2,CAGSGTGMVGNEKLFF,TGTGCCGGTTCCGGGACAGGGATGGTAGGGAATGAAAAACTGTTTTTT
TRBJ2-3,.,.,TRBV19,CASSIVGAPDTQYF,TGTGCCAGTAGTATAGTCGGGGCCCCAGATACGCAGTATTTT
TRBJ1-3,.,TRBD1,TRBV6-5,CASSSRGTSGNTIYF,TGTGCCAGCAGTTCCAGGGGGACCTCTGGAAACACCATATATTTT
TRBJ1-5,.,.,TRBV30,CAWSVHPPGNQPQHF,TGTGCCTGGAGTGTACACCCCCCAGGGAATCAGCCCCAGCATTTT
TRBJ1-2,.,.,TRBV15,CATSRDPDLYGYTF,TGTGCCACCAGCAGAGACCCAGACCTCTATGGCTACACCTTC
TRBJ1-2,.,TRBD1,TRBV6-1,CASSASTGGIYGYTF,TGTGCCAGCAGTGCTTCGACAGGGGGCATTTACGGCTACACCTTC
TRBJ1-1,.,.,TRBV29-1,CSVGHAGTEAFF,TGCAGCGTGGGACACGCGGGCACTGAAGCTTTCTTT
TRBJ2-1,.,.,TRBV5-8,CASSLVASFYNEQFF,TGTGCCAGCAGCTTGGTGGCCAGTTTCTACAATGAGCAGTTCTTC
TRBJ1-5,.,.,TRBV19,CASSIVDQPQHF,TGTGCCAGTAGTATAGTCGATCAGCCCCAGCATTTT
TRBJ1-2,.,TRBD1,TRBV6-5,CASRRDSNYGYTF,TGTGCCAGCAGACGGGACAGCAACTATGGCTACACCTTC
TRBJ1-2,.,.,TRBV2,CASSEQGYGYTF,TGTGCCAGCAGTGAACAGGGATATGGCTACACCTTC
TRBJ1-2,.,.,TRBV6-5,CAGGRGGDYGYTF,TGTGCCGGAGGGAGGGGAGGGGACTATGGCTACACCTTC
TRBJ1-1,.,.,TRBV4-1,CASSPYGRNTEAFF,TGCGCCAGCAGCCCCTACGGAAGGAACACTGAAGCTTTCTTT
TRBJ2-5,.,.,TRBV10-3,CAISESGLQETQYF,TGTGCCATCAGTGAGTCAGGACTTCAAGAGACCCAGTACTTC
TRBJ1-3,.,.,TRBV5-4,CASSLDGAVSGNTIYF,TGTGCCAGCAGCTTGGATGGGGCCGTTTCTGGAAACACCATATATTTT
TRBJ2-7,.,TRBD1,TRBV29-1,CSVTRGQTTSEQYF,TGCAGCGTGACCCGGGGACAGACGACCTCCGAGCAGTACTTC
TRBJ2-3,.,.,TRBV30,CAWSLLGSTDTQYF,TGTGCCTGGAGTCTGTTAGGAAGCACAGATACGCAGTATTTT
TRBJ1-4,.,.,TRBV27,CASSRTGGPTNEKLFF,TGTGCCAGCAGTCGGACTGGGGGCCCAACTAATGAAAAACTGTTTTTT